This T cell receptor (beta chain) was captured by sequencing in a study of blood T cell repertoires in COVID-19. Study-wide background: Donors in the United States, Italy and Spain gave samples during acute or convalescent COVID-19.

Participants were placed into cohorts based on the clinical history they reported. Deletions cut 6 bases from V and 2 bases from J, with 4 bases between. The CDR3 is 11 residues long. CDR1 is SEHNR, CDR2 FQNEAQ, per germline (reference sequence). TCRdb's copy holds only in-frame clones and misses some; the assay was immunoSEQ multiplex PCR. Found here are 200,000 to 250,000 clones, 80% to 90% of them singletons; the top ten hold around 3.5%. The specimen was PBMCs or T cells enriched from blood (not recorded which). This clonotype originated in a woman between 35 and 50 years old with acute COVID-19. This chain connects TRBV7-9 to TRBJ2-5; D is undetermined. The CDR3 DNA follows: TGTGCCAGCAGACATCAAGAGACCCAGTACTTC. Its protein product is CASRHQETQYF.